Below, 23 T cell receptor beta chains from the same sample are listed, as sequenced in a study of radiotherapy plus CTLA-4 blockade in lung cancer. Sequenced by immunoSEQ multiplex PCR; TCRdb stores in-frame clones only, minus some. The table has about 88,000 clones, about two thirds seen once; the top ten hold more than 13%. The sample consisted of peripheral blood, taken from a patient treated with radiotherapy plus ipilimumab. These receptors originate from a human donor with non-small cell lung cancer that progressed on radiotherapy plus ipilimumab.

V gene TRBV19 combines with J gene TRBJ2-7; 10 bases match TRBD2. V gave up 5 bases and J gave up 6 bases; unmatched junction bases: 10. The CDR3 extends over 15 amino acids. The germline gives CDR1 LNHDA, CDR2 SQIVND (reference sequence). This chain's CDR3 is CASSPRGSGGSEQYF. The CDR3, as DNA: TGTGCCAGTAGTCCCCGGGGTAGCGGGGGGAGCGAGCAGTACTTC.

The V gene is TRBV5-6, the J gene TRBJ1-1, with a tentative D call TRBD1 (6 bases). With 0 bases removed from V and 6 bases from J, the gap between germline ends came to 9 bases. The V gene's germline CDR1 is SGHDT and CDR2 YYEEEE. The CDR3 consists of 13 residues. Here the CDR3 DNA reads TGTGCCAGCAGCTTGGTGGGGGGCCCTGAAGCTTTCTTT. Translated: CASSLVGGPEAFF. Supplemented by reference TRBV5-6 and TRBJ1-1, the full variable domain reads DAGVTQSPTHLIKTRGQQVTLRCSPKSGHDTVSWYQQALGQGPQFIFQYYEEEERQRGNFPDRFSGHQFPNYSSELNVNALLLGDSALYLCASSLVGGPEAFFGQGTRLTVV.

The chain recombines TRBV5-6 with TRBJ1-6; maybe TRBD1 (6 bases). Germline loops: CDR1 SGHDT, CDR2 YYEEEE. The CDR3 sequence is 13 residues long. Trimming stripped 1 base from V and 7 bases from J, with 6 bases between. The CDR3 loop reads CASSLRGNSPLHF. CDR3 nucleotide sequence: TGTGCCAGCAGCTTGAGGGGGAATTCACCCCTCCACTTT. Full variable domain (missing parts from reference TRBV5-6 and TRBJ1-6): DAGVTQSPTHLIKTRGQQVTLRCSPKSGHDTVSWYQQALGQGPQFIFQYYEEEERQRGNFPDRFSGHQFPNYSSELNVNALLLGDSALYLCASSLRGNSPLHFGNGTRLTVT.

The V call is TRBV6-5, the J call TRBJ1-1; D is uncertain. Trimming stripped 0 bases from V and 6 bases from J, with 8 bases between. The CDR3 loop spans 13 amino acids. The germline V gene has CDR1 MNHEY and CDR2 SVGAGI. The CDR3 DNA sequence: TGTGCCAGCAGTTACTCCCCCAGGTCTGAAGCTTTCTTT. Its protein product is CASSYSPRSEAFF.

The J gene is TRBJ1-6, the V gene TRBV28, with TRBD1 as a possible D gene (6 bases). Trimming pared 6 bases from V and 8 bases from J, leaving 23 bases between. Germline CDR1 and CDR2: MDHEN and SYDVKM. The CDR3 consists of 17 residues. The CDR3 sequence is CASRQGGGGEVDSPLHF. DNA for the CDR3: TGTGCCAGCAGACAAGGTGGAGGGGGTGAGGTGGATTCACCCCTCCACTTT.

V and J are TRBV10-3 and TRBJ1-5; D ambiguous. Germline V gene data show CDR1 as ENHRY and CDR2 as SYGVKD. The V end was cut by 0 bases, the J end by 11 bases, with 17 bases between. CDR3 size: 15 residues. CDR3 nucleotides: TGTGCCATCAGTGAGTCGGGAAGGCAGTTTCAAACCCAGCATTTT. Protein: CAISESGRQFQTQHF.

The sample holds one count of this clone. CDR3 in amino acids: CASSPRGLLNEKLFF. CDR3 bases: TGTGCCAGCAGCCCCAGAGGGCTTCTCAATGAAAAACTGTTTTTT. This chain joins TRBV9 and TRBJ1-4, with D unclear. V was cut by 4 bases and J by 5 bases, with 15 bases left in between. This CDR3 is built from 15 residues. Germline values: CDR1 SGDLS, CDR2 YYNGEE.

The chain has TRBV27 and TRBJ2-2; D gene uncertain. The germline V and J ends were trimmed by 6 bases and 6 bases, with 14 bases remaining between them. The CDR3 sequence is 14 residues long. Germline V gene data show CDR1 as MNHEY and CDR2 as SMNVEV (reference sequence). The CDR3 DNA reads as TGTGCCAGCAGCTGGACGGTTCGGCCCGGGGAGCTGTTTTTT. This sequence encodes CASSWTVRPGELFF.

The J gene is TRBJ2-7, the V gene TRBV6-1; D is unclear. Per the germline V gene, CDR1 is MNHNS and CDR2 is SASEGT. The CDR3 contains 13 residues. Trimming took off 6 bases at V and 1 base at J, with 10 bases between the two ends. The CDR3 here is CASSSTDSYEQYF. The DNA of the CDR3 is TGTGCCAGCAGCAGTACTGATTCCTACGAGCAGTACTTC.

The chain combines TRBV6-5 with TRBJ2-1; 11 bases agree with TRBD2. The CDR3 is made up of 14 amino acids. J lost 8 bases, V lost 5 bases, and 5 bases had no gene match. In germline, CDR1 is MNHEY, CDR2 SVGAGI. The CDR3 spells CASSTGTSGYEQFF. The DNA of the CDR3 is TGTGCCAGCAGTACCGGGACTAGCGGTTATGAGCAGTTCTTC.

V gene TRBV7-9 combines with J gene TRBJ2-5; D possibly uses TRBD1 or TRBD2 (5 bases each). Between the trimmed V and J ends, which lost 3 bases and 4 bases, there was a span of 12 bases. Germline CDR1 reads SEHNR; CDR2 reads FQNEAQ (reference sequence). The CDR3 sequence is 14 residues long. DNA of the CDR3: TGTGCCAGCAGCTTCCCGGGACCCGGAGAGACCCAGTACTTC. Protein sequence: CASSFPGPGETQYF.

The chain has TRBV6-5 and TRBJ1-2; D not certain. The V end was cut by 6 bases, the J end by 1 base, with 9 bases between. Germline-derived CDR1 and CDR2 are MNHEY and SVGAGI. The CDR3 contains 13 residues. The chain's CDR3 is CASSWGGNYGYTF. CDR3 bases: TGTGCCAGCAGCTGGGGAGGTAACTATGGCTACACCTTC.

This clone appeared a few times. The chain couples TRBV6-5 to TRBJ2-5; TRBD2 is a possible D gene (6 bases). This CDR3 has 15 residues. Trimming took 0 bases from V and 3 from J, leaving 11 bases between them. The V gene's germline CDR1 is MNHEY and CDR2 SVGAGI. CDR3: CASSYSNREEETQYF. The CDR3 bases are TGTGCCAGCAGTTACTCGAATAGGGAGGAAGAGACCCAGTACTTC.

A note on this clone: One junction end disagrees with the germline gene, perhaps due to a read error. This chain links TRBV7-2 with TRBJ2-1, with TRBD2 matching 7 bases. CDR3 length: 14 residues. Germline lookup yields CDR1 SGHTA and CDR2 FQGNSA. DNA for the CDR3: TGTGCCGGCAGGAGAGCTAGCGGCTACAATGAGCAGTTCTTC. This sequence encodes CAGRRASGYNEQFF.

The chain links TRBV27 to TRBJ1-6, with D maybe TRBD1 (5 bases). The germline gives CDR1 MNHEY, CDR2 SMNVEV (reference sequence). The CDR3 is made up of 15 amino acids. V was pared by 4 bases and J by 9 bases, with 16 bases between. This chain's CDR3 is CASSSDIPRRSPLHF. DNA of the CDR3: TGTGCCAGCAGTTCGGACATCCCAAGACGTTCACCCCTCCACTTT.

J is TRBJ2-7 and V is TRBV27; TRBD1 matches 7 bases. CDR3 size: 16 residues. Germline CDR1 reads MNHEY; CDR2 reads SMNVEV (reference sequence). V gave up 2 bases and J gave up 5 bases; unmatched junction bases: 12. The CDR3 DNA is TGTGCCAGCAGTTTAATAGAAGTACAGGGGATCAACGAGCAGTACTTC. Translated: CASSLIEVQGINEQYF.

CDR3 in amino acids: CASSQDAGIPGIQYF. DNA for the CDR3: TGCGCCAGCAGCCAAGATGCAGGGATCCCAGGCATTCAGTACTTC. The chain uses TRBV4-1 and TRBJ2-4; a possible D gene is TRBD1 (5 bases). Trimming removed 0 bases from V and 9 bases from J, with 15 bases in between. The germline V gene encodes CDR1 MGHRA and CDR2 YSYEKL. This CDR3 contains 15 residues.

The chain joins TRBV4-2 to TRBJ2-2, with D tentatively TRBD1 or TRBD2 (5 bases each). Between the trimmed V and J ends, which lost 0 bases and 6 bases, there was a span of 14 bases. This CDR3 is 16 amino acids long. The germline V gene has CDR1 LGHNA and CDR2 YNFKEQ. The CDR3 sequence: CASSQDAQGEAGELFF. Here the CDR3 DNA reads TGTGCCAGCAGCCAAGACGCGCAGGGAGAGGCCGGGGAGCTGTTTTTT.

V gene TRBV6-6 combines with J gene TRBJ2-7; the D is unclear. The CDR3 contains 13 residues. Trimming cost V 2 bases and J 3 bases, with 8 bases left between them. CDR1 and CDR2 from the germline V gene are MNHNY and SVGAGI (reference sequence). CDR3 residues: CASSYGQNYEQYF. Here the CDR3 DNA reads TGTGCCAGCAGTTACGGGCAGAACTACGAGCAGTACTTC.

The V gene is TRBV6-1, the J gene TRBJ1-5; 8 bases fit TRBD1. Trimming cost V 4 bases and J 5 bases; bases outside gene matches: 1. This CDR3 region has 13 residues. Germline values: CDR1 MNHNS, CDR2 SASEGT. The CDR3 loop is CASSATGDQPQHF. CDR3 in DNA: TGTGCCAGCAGTGCGACAGGGGATCAGCCCCAGCATTTT.

There are a few counts of this clone. The CDR3 loop is CASSLSLAGVDTGELFF. Written as DNA, the CDR3 is TGTGCCAGCAGTCTCAGCTTAGCGGGAGTTGACACCGGGGAGCTGTTTTTT. This chain uses TRBV28 with TRBJ2-2; 9 positions match TRBD2. The CDR3 totals 17 residues. The V and J ends lost 5 bases and 3 bases, in that order; junction bases with no gene match: 10. Germline V gene lookup returns CDR1 MDHEN and CDR2 SYDVKM.

The V gene is TRBV4-1, the J gene TRBJ2-5; 11 nucleotides line up with TRBD2. Germline CDR1 reads MGHRA; CDR2 reads YSYEKL. The CDR3 runs 16 residues. With 1 base clipped from V and 2 bases from J, the junction kept 3 bases outside the gene matches. The CDR3 reads CASSQVRLAGQETQYF. CDR3 in DNA: TGCGCCAGCAGCCAAGTAAGACTAGCGGGACAAGAGACCCAGTACTTC.

The chain couples TRBV7-3 to TRBJ2-3, with 7 nucleotides matching TRBD2. The CDR3 spans 14 residues. Per the germline V gene, CDR1 is SGHTA and CDR2 is FQGTGA. V shed 5 bases and J 3 bases; nucleotides not matched to a gene: 5. The CDR3 loop reads CASSPTGGTDTQYF. The CDR3 region has the DNA TGTGCCAGCAGCCCCACGGGAGGAACAGATACGCAGTATTTT.